This TCR beta chain comes out of a study of cytomegalovirus exposure and HLA in healthy donors. This clone showed up just a few times. The target antigen is unknown. The germline V gene encodes CDR1 LNHDA and CDR2 SQIVND (reference sequence). V was cut by 3 bases and J by 11 bases, with 13 bases left in between. This CDR3 is built from 12 residues. Study-level points and caveats: Solely CMV serostatus was available to characterize immune exposure.

The PCR contained 60 Vbeta and 13 Jbeta primers. Profiling relied on immunoSEQ multiplex PCR, and the TCRdb table lists in-frame clones only, not all of them. The data show under 250,000 clones, about 75% seen once. Source material: PBMCs. The sequence came from a male donor in good health and CMV-seronegative. This chain uses TRBV19 with TRBJ1-1, with no clear D. Here the CDR3 reads CASSMLTGLAFF. For the CDR3, the DNA is TGTGCCAGTAGTATGTTGACGGGTTTGGCTTTCTTT.